Presented here are 25 T cell receptor beta chains from one specimen sequenced in a study of response to subunit inactivated influenza vaccine. TCRdb reprocessed the RT-PCR reads via MiXCR and lists one record per CDR3 protein. The sample holds 860,000 or so distinct CDR3 sequences, less than 25% seen once. The sequencing used PBMCs from blood, collected more than 4 days after vaccination. These TCRs come from a man aged 50 to 59 who received an inactivated influenza vaccine.

This clonotype came up a few times. This CDR3 is CSASPYNADTQYF. As DNA, the CDR3 is TGCAGCGCCTCCCCGTACAACGCAGATACGCAGTATTTT. The V call is TRBV29-1, the J call TRBJ2-3, with D unresolved. Trimming cost V 7 bases and J 4 bases, with 15 bases left between them. The CDR3 runs 13 residues. CDR1 and CDR2 (germline): SQVTM, ANQGSEA.

This clonotype was seen a few times. The V gene is TRBV5-1, the J gene TRBJ2-1, with 7 bases that match TRBD1. The CDR3 extends over 16 amino acids. CDR1 and CDR2 from the germline V gene are SGHRS and YFSETQ. The ends lost 4 bases at V and 2 bases at J; junction bases unmatched: 9. CDR3 protein: CASSPGGSAPYNEQFF. CDR3 DNA: TGCGCCAGCAGCCCAGGGGGTTCAGCCCCCTACAATGAGCAGTTCTTC.

The chain carries TRBV12-5 and TRBJ2-1; D gene unclear. This CDR3 is 12 amino acids long. Trimming took off 0 bases at V and 7 bases at J, with 4 bases between the two ends. In germline, CDR1 is LGHNT, CDR2 FRNRAP. The DNA of the CDR3 is TGTGCTAGTGGTTTGGTAAAAAATGAGCAGTTCTTC. Encoded protein: CASGLVKNEQFF.

This clonotype was found a few times. The rearrangement links TRBV5-5 to TRBJ2-1; 7 bases match TRBD2. V shed 0 bases and J 5 bases; nucleotides not matched to a gene: 2. This CDR3 has 14 amino acids. CDR1 and CDR2 from the germline V gene are SGHKS and YYEKEE (reference sequence). CDR3 sequence (DNA): TGTGCCAGCAGCTTGGAGGGAGGGGACAATGAGCAGTTCTTC. Amino acids: CASSLEGGDNEQFF.

This clonotype has only a few counts. This chain joins TRBV7-2 and TRBJ1-1, with a tentative D call TRBD1 (6 bases). The CDR3 is 14 amino acids. Per the germline V gene, CDR1 is SGHTA and CDR2 is FQGNSA. Trimming stripped 3 bases from V and 3 bases from J, with 11 bases between. DNA of the CDR3: TGTGCCAGCAGCTTGAGGACAGAATACACTGAAGCTTTCTTT. It encodes CASSLRTEYTEAFF.

This clonotype turned up a few times. The CDR3 protein is CASSLASAGQNTEAFF. The CDR3 DNA follows: TGTGCCAGCAGCTTAGCCTCGGCTGGACAGAACACTGAAGCTTTCTTT. V usage is TRBV7-2 and J usage is TRBJ1-1, with TRBD1 as a possible D gene (5 bases). Between the trimmed V and J ends, which lost 0 bases and 1 base, there was a span of 12 bases. The germline V gene has CDR1 SGHTA and CDR2 FQGNSA. The CDR3 spans 16 residues.

The sample holds many counts of this clonotype. The chain employs TRBV29-1 and TRBJ2-1; TRBD1 aligns across 11 bases. The CDR3 loop spans 13 amino acids. The V gene's germline CDR1 is SQVTM and CDR2 ANQGSEA. J lost 8 bases, V lost 3 bases, and 3 bases had no gene match. In nucleotides, the CDR3 is TGCAGCGTTGACGGACAGGGGGCCGATGAGCAGTTCTTC. Its protein product is CSVDGQGADEQFF.

This clonotype was found a few times. The CDR3 region has the DNA TGTGCCAGCAGCTTAGTGGGCACACAAGAGACCCAGTACTTC. Protein sequence: CASSLVGTQETQYF. The rearrangement joins TRBV7-2 to TRBJ2-5; D is unclear. CDR3 length equals 14 residues. CDR1 and CDR2 from the germline V gene are SGHTA and FQGNSA. V was shortened by 1 base and J by 2 bases, with 8 bases between the two germline ends.

This chain connects TRBV4-3 to TRBJ2-3; no clear D gene. The CDR3 spans 15 residues. V was cut by 0 bases and J by 2 bases, with 9 bases left in between. Germline V CDR1 and CDR2: LGHNA, YSLEER. In DNA form, the CDR3 reads TGCGCCAGCAGCCAAGATCACGGATTCACAGATACGCAGTATTTT. Translated, it gives CASSQDHGFTDTQYF.

This clonotype was counted a few times. The chain is built from TRBV4-1 and TRBJ2-2; D gene uncertain. The V gene lost 1 base and the J gene lost 13 bases, with 13 bases spanning the gap. The CDR3 length is 13 residues. CDR1 MGHRA and CDR2 YSYEKL come from the germline V gene. CDR3 in amino acids: CASSQGLEWGLFF. The CDR3 bases are TGCGCCAGCAGCCAAGGGCTAGAATGGGGGCTGTTTTTT.

This clonotype was observed a few times. The chain carries TRBV5-1 and TRBJ2-1; D possibly corresponds to TRBD2 (6 bases). Trimming stripped 3 bases from V and 5 bases from J, with 15 bases between. The CDR3 has 15 amino acids. CDR1 and CDR2 (germline): SGHRS, YFSETQ. This CDR3 is CASSWRGLGDNEQFF. In DNA, the CDR3 is TGCGCCAGCAGCTGGCGGGGACTGGGCGACAATGAGCAGTTCTTC.

This clonotype has a handful of counts. This chain uses TRBV15 with TRBJ2-7; 7 nucleotides line up with TRBD1. The CDR3 extends over 15 amino acids. V lost 0 bases and J lost 5; bases outside the gene matches: 7. Germline V gives CDR1 LNHNV, CDR2 YYDKDF (reference sequence). The CDR3 sequence: CATSRDLRDSHEQYF. In DNA, the CDR3 is TGTGCCACCAGCAGAGATCTCCGGGACAGCCACGAGCAGTACTTC.

Ten or more counts support this clonotype. The chain links TRBV29-1 to TRBJ2-3, with a weak D call TRBD2 (5 bases). CDR1 SQVTM and CDR2 ANQGSEA come from the germline V gene. This CDR3 is built from 13 residues. Trimming cost V 8 bases and J 0 bases, with 12 bases left between them. CDR3 amino acids: CSLRGVSTDTQYF. Written as DNA, the CDR3 is TGCAGCCTACGGGGAGTTAGCACAGATACGCAGTATTTT.

The chain uses TRBV5-1 and TRBJ2-1; 12 positions match TRBD2. Unmatched junction bases numbered 19, after V lost 0 bases and J lost 9 bases. This CDR3 has 20 amino acids. Per the germline V gene, CDR1 is SGHRS and CDR2 is YFSETQ. This CDR3 is CASSLGLPGSSGGAGAEQFF. The CDR3 DNA sequence: TGCGCCAGCAGCTTGGGATTACCGGGCTCTAGCGGGGGGGCCGGGGCTGAGCAGTTCTTC.

The chain recombines TRBV29-1 with TRBJ1-2, with 9 positions matching TRBD1. The CDR3 length is 12 residues. Germline V CDR1 and CDR2: SQVTM, ANQGSEA. Unmatched junction bases numbered 4, after V lost 5 bases and J lost 6 bases. This chain's CDR3 is CSVYRDRDGYTF. CDR3 nucleotides: TGCAGCGTTTACCGGGACAGGGATGGCTACACCTTC.

This clonotype occurred a few times. The chain joins TRBV20-1 to TRBJ2-5; weak D call: TRBD2 (5 bases). Deletions cut 6 bases from V and 2 bases from J, with 16 bases between. The CDR3 sequence is 14 residues long. From germline, CDR1 is DFQATT and CDR2 SNEGSKA (reference sequence). The CDR3 sequence: CSAPMGSGQETQYF. The CDR3 nucleotides are TGCAGTGCCCCAATGGGATCGGGACAAGAGACCCAGTACTTC.

This clonotype has just a few counts. The chain couples TRBV5-6 to TRBJ2-5; 7 bases line up with TRBD1. Trimming removed 0 bases from V and 6 bases from J; junction bases left unmatched: 8. Germline V CDR1 and CDR2: SGHDT, YYEEEE. The CDR3 totals 15 residues. For the CDR3, the DNA is TGTGCCAGCAGCTTGGCTGGGACAGTCGGCCAGACCCAGTACTTC. It yields the protein CASSLAGTVGQTQYF.

This clonotype was seen only a few times. The V gene is TRBV7-9, the J gene TRBJ2-5; 7 nucleotides align to TRBD2. Germline V lookup: CDR1 SEHNR, CDR2 FQNEAQ (reference sequence). V shed 2 bases and J 9 bases; nucleotides not matched to a gene: 12. The CDR3 is 15 residues long. The CDR3 coding sequence is TGTGCCAGCAGCTTATCATCAGGAACCAGCGGGGCCCAGTACTTC. It is translated as CASSLSSGTSGAQYF.

This clonotype occurred many times. The V gene is TRBV28, the J gene TRBJ2-1, with no clear D. The CDR3 consists of 13 residues. V lost 3 bases to trimming and J lost 11 bases, with 14 bases between them. Germline CDR1 reads MDHEN; CDR2 reads SYDVKM. The CDR3 region has the DNA TGTGCCAGCAGTTTCCGCTTCGGGTACCAGCAGTTCTTC. It encodes CASSFRFGYQQFF.

This clonotype was recorded a few times. This chain uses TRBV30 with TRBJ1-1; a possible D gene is TRBD1 (6 bases). The germline CDR1 and CDR2 sequences are GTSNPN and SVGIG (reference sequence). V lost 4 bases to trimming and J lost 3 bases, with 18 bases between them. CDR3 size: 15 residues. CDR3 amino acids: CAWTPWGGRDTEAFF. CDR3 in DNA: TGTGCCTGGACCCCCTGGGGGGGCCGGGACACTGAAGCTTTCTTT.

The chain employs TRBV7-2 and TRBJ2-2; D gene unclear. The CDR3 spans 16 residues. V was clipped by 0 bases and J by 0 bases, with 8 bases between them. The germline CDR1 and CDR2 sequences are SGHTA and FQGNSA. CDR3 nucleotides: TGTGCCAGCAGCTTAGCCCTGAGTGCGAACACCGGGGAGCTGTTTTTT. Protein product: CASSLALSANTGELFF.

The V call is TRBV7-8, the J call TRBJ2-5; D call uncertain. Germline CDR1 reads SGHVS; CDR2 reads FQNEAQ. Trimming removed 3 bases from V and 3 bases from J, with 26 bases in between. CDR3 length: 19 residues. The CDR3: CASSFLVVVTPPLEETQYF. CDR3 nucleotide sequence: TGTGCCAGCAGCTTCCTCGTGGTGGTGACACCCCCATTGGAAGAGACCCAGTACTTC.

The table lists this clonotype with a few counts. The chain couples TRBV4-1 to TRBJ1-1; no definite D call. CDR3 length: 14 amino acids. V was pared by 5 bases and J by 1 base, with 11 bases between. Looked up from germline, CDR1 is MGHRA and CDR2 is YSYEKL. CDR3 in DNA: TGCGCCAGCAGCTCCCGGCACCCGAACACTGAAGCTTTCTTT. Protein: CASSSRHPNTEAFF.

Only a few counts were recorded for this clonotype. The V gene is TRBV7-2, the J gene TRBJ2-7, with D unclear. Germline V gene data show CDR1 as SGHTA and CDR2 as FQGNSA. V lost 3 bases and J lost 6, with 9 bases in between. This CDR3 spans 12 amino acids. The DNA for the CDR3 is TGTGCCAGCAGCTTCGACTGGAGCGAGCAGTACTTC. Translating it yields CASSFDWSEQYF.

A few counts support this clonotype. This CDR3 is CSARSSPGFSYEQYF. The CDR3 bases are TGCAGTGCTAGGTCCTCGCCGGGGTTCTCCTACGAGCAGTACTTC. The chain couples TRBV20-1 to TRBJ2-7; D is perhaps TRBD2 (5 bases). CDR1 is DFQATT and CDR2 is SNEGSKA in the germline V gene (reference sequence). The CDR3 is made up of 15 amino acids. The ends were cut back, 3 bases at V and 0 bases at J, with 15 bases in the middle.